The clone carrying this TCR beta chain has a handful of counts. What it binds is not known. The data were obtained in a study of shared clonotypes between healthy human individuals. Study-wide points: Owing to a small donor count, the genetic and exposure-history diversity represented was limited.

This table comes from immunoSEQ multiplex PCR, and its TCRdb copy is limited to in-frame clones, with some not included. The sample contains 530,000 or so clones, roughly 79% of which appear only once. All participating donors were Caucasian adults from Nashville, Tennessee. CDR3 size: 13 residues. CDR1 is SGHTA and CDR2 is FQGNSA in the germline V gene. V shed 4 bases, J shed 12 bases, and the junction held 7 bases outside the gene matches. Sequenced sample: PBMCs. V gene TRBV7-2 combines with J gene TRBJ2-1; 9 bases match TRBD2. The sequence was collected from a middle-aged woman in good health. Some clones in this sample may be carry-over from other donors' samples. CDR3 DNA: TGTGCCAGCAGCTACCAAGGACTAGCGTGGCAGTTCTTC. This sequence encodes CASSYQGLAWQFF.